The next 30 T cell receptor beta chains were all read from a single sample in a study of blood T cell repertoires in COVID-19 (TCRdb year 2020). The library relied on the immunoSEQ multiplex PCR assay. The table comes from immuneACCESS by way of TCRdb, which keeps in-frame sequences with V and J called. Part of the clones is missing from these tables; in studies checked, under half for an unresolved V gene and the rest for unknown reasons. Within this sample are fewer than 200,000 clones, with about 83% of them counted one time only. The ten largest make up 12% of the sample. The sequencing sample was made of peripheral blood. These receptors all come from a woman in her 70s with COVID-19, enrolled during active disease.

The V call is TRBV29-1, the J call TRBJ1-4, with D perhaps matching TRBD1 (6 bases). The V end lost 7 bases, the J end lost 0 bases, and 12 bases lay between the germline ends. This CDR3 region has 14 residues. The germline V gene has CDR1 SQVTM and CDR2 ANQGSEA. The CDR3 nucleotides read TGCAGCGCCCTGGACAGTGCAACTAATGAAAAACTGTTTTTT. It is translated as CSALDSATNEKLFF.

This clone came up a few times. V is TRBV19 and J is TRBJ2-7, with 7 bases aligning to TRBD2. V shed 3 bases, J shed 9 bases, and the junction held 14 bases outside the gene matches. This CDR3 has 15 amino acids. Germline V gene lookup returns CDR1 LNHDA and CDR2 SQIVND (reference sequence). In DNA, the CDR3 is TGTGCCAGTAGTATGGGAGGGGACGGCTACGGAGGGCAGTACTTC. Encoded protein: CASSMGGDGYGGQYF.

J is TRBJ2-5 and V is TRBV18, with a possible D match to TRBD2 (6 bases). From germline, CDR1 is KGHSH and CDR2 LQKENI. The CDR3 has 14 amino acids. Trimming took off 3 bases at V and 1 base at J, with 9 bases between the two ends. CDR3 residues: CASSPGLTQETQYF. In DNA, the CDR3 is TGTGCCAGCTCACCGGGACTGACCCAAGAGACCCAGTACTTC.

This chain links TRBV11-2 with TRBJ1-3; the D is unclear. Germline CDR1 SGHAT, CDR2 FQNNGV. V lost 5 bases to trimming and J lost 3 bases, with 20 bases between them. This CDR3 comprises 17 residues. The chain's CDR3 is CASSRGAGFGVGNTIYF. The DNA for the CDR3 is TGTGCCAGCAGCCGAGGTGCGGGATTTGGTGTTGGAAACACCATATATTTT.

This clone was counted between two and nine times. The gene calls are TRBV6-1 and TRBJ2-7; 8 bases align to TRBD1. This CDR3 region has 18 residues. Germline V gene data show CDR1 as MNHNS and CDR2 as SASEGT. J lost 10 bases, V lost 0 bases, and 20 bases had no gene match. The CDR3 DNA reads as TGTGCCAGCAGTGAAGCGATTCAGGGGGCGGGGACGTTTGATAATCAGTACTTC. Translation gives CASSEAIQGAGTFDNQYF.

This rearrangement joins TRBV11-2 to TRBJ2-1, with D maybe TRBD2 (6 bases). The CDR3 is 12 amino acids. V was shortened by 5 bases and J by 12 bases, with 14 bases between the two germline ends. The germline gives CDR1 SGHAT, CDR2 FQNNGV. The CDR3 protein is CASSLSGTLQFF. The CDR3 nucleotides are TGTGCCAGCAGCCTATCCGGGACTTTGCAGTTCTTC.

The chain links TRBV4-3 to TRBJ1-1; no firm D call. Trimming removed 1 base at V and 4 bases at J, with 7 bases between. The CDR3 is made up of 13 amino acids. CDR1 is LGHNA and CDR2 is YSLEER in the germline V gene. CDR3 residues: CASSQAQITEAFF. CDR3 DNA: TGCGCCAGCAGCCAAGCACAGATCACTGAAGCTTTCTTT.

CDR3 amino acids: CASSRAGGRTEAFF. The CDR3 DNA follows: TGTGCCAGCAGCCGCGCAGGGGGAAGAACTGAAGCTTTCTTT. This chain joins TRBV14 and TRBJ1-1; TRBD1 aligns across 7 bases. Per germline, CDR1 SGHDN and CDR2 FVKESK. J lost 5 bases, V lost 4 bases, and 7 bases had no gene match. The CDR3 is made up of 14 amino acids.

This clone was recorded a few times. V usage is TRBV5-6 and J usage is TRBJ1-2; no clear D gene. CDR3 size: 16 residues. Germline CDR1 and CDR2: SGHDT and YYEEEE. Trimming stripped 0 bases from V and 5 bases from J, with 17 bases between. In DNA, the CDR3 is TGTGCCAGCAGCTTGGTGGGGTGGCAGGACTGGTATGGCTACACCTTC. It codes for CASSLVGWQDWYGYTF.

The genes are TRBV4-3 and TRBJ1-1; no definite D call. The CDR3 sequence is 15 residues long. CDR1 LGHNA and CDR2 YSLEER come from the germline V gene. The V and J ends lost 0 bases and 3 bases respectively, with 11 bases between them. The CDR3 bases are TGCGCCAGCAGCCAAGATATCTACTTGTACACTGAAGCTTTCTTT. It translates to CASSQDIYLYTEAFF.

The chain is built from TRBV6-4 and TRBJ2-1, with D perhaps matching TRBD2 (6 bases). CDR3 size: 16 residues. Germline V gives CDR1 MRHNA, CDR2 SNTAGT. The germline V and J ends were trimmed by 2 bases and 6 bases, with 17 bases remaining between them. The CDR3 nucleotides are TGTGCCAGCAGTGACGATGGACGTTTGGAGGGCAATGAGCAGTTCTTC. This gives the protein CASSDDGRLEGNEQFF.

The rearrangement uses TRBV6-6 and TRBJ2-3; D gene uncertain. Germline V gene data show CDR1 as MNHNY and CDR2 as SVGAGI (reference sequence). V lost 4 bases and J 3 bases, leaving 2 bases between the germline ends. The CDR3 covers 11 residues. The CDR3 coding sequence is TGTGCCAGCAGTTTAACAGATACGCAGTATTTT. Its translation is CASSLTDTQYF.

The rearrangement uses TRBV6-4 and TRBJ1-4, with 7 bases matching TRBD1. The CDR3 loop spans 15 amino acids. The V gene's germline CDR1 is MRHNA and CDR2 SNTAGT. With V trimmed by 6 bases and J by 0 bases, 4 bases remained unmatched. The chain's CDR3 is CASSATGATNEKLFF. As DNA, the CDR3 is TGTGCCAGCAGCGCTACAGGGGCAACTAATGAAAAACTGTTTTTT.

The V call is TRBV5-4, the J call TRBJ2-7, with 8 bases aligning to TRBD2. CDR3 length: 15 amino acids. The germline gives CDR1 SGHNT, CDR2 YYREEE (reference sequence). V was pared by 0 bases and J by 3 bases, with 5 bases of the junction left unmatched. The CDR3 sequence: CASSLGAGAIYEQYF. The CDR3 coding sequence is TGTGCCAGCAGCTTGGGAGCGGGAGCGATCTACGAGCAGTACTTC.

This clone has more than one count but fewer than ten. The gene calls are TRBV11-2 and TRBJ1-3, with D perhaps matching TRBD1 (5 bases). This CDR3 comprises 16 residues. Germline V CDR1 and CDR2: SGHAT, FQNNGV. Trimming took off 0 bases at V and 3 bases at J, with 12 bases between the two ends. CDR3 in amino acids: CASSLDQGGIGNTIYF. The CDR3 DNA is TGTGCCAGCAGCTTAGATCAGGGCGGAATTGGAAACACCATATATTTT.

The V gene is TRBV5-1, the J gene TRBJ2-3, with a tentative D call TRBD1 (6 bases). Germline-derived CDR1 and CDR2 are SGHRS and YFSETQ. The CDR3 runs 13 residues. The germline V and J ends were trimmed by 0 bases and 9 bases, with 11 bases remaining between them. The chain's CDR3 is CASSLVGGSTQYF. The CDR3 DNA reads as TGCGCCAGCAGCTTGGTTGGGGGCTCGACGCAGTATTTT.

V is TRBV28 and J is TRBJ1-2; 7 bases are a match to TRBD1. The trim removed 2 bases at V and 0 bases at J, leaving 3 bases unmatched. CDR3 length: 15 residues. The germline V gene has CDR1 MDHEN and CDR2 SYDVKM. Here the CDR3 DNA reads TGTGCCAGCAGTTTAGGGACAGCCGCTAACTATGGCTACACCTTC. Protein product: CASSLGTAANYGYTF.

V gene TRBV4-2 combines with J gene TRBJ2-1; 8 bases align to TRBD2. Germline V CDR1 and CDR2: LGHNA, YNFKEQ. The junction had 16 bases not matched to a gene; V was cut back by 5 bases and J by 10 bases. The CDR3 is 16 residues long. The CDR3 loop reads CASSAFTGTRAREQFF. The CDR3 DNA reads TGTGCCAGCAGCGCCTTTACCGGGACTAGGGCCCGCGAGCAGTTCTTC.

This chain connects TRBV27 to TRBJ2-1; 11 bases align to TRBD2. The germline V gene encodes CDR1 MNHEY and CDR2 SMNVEV (reference sequence). The CDR3 sequence is 18 residues long. V lost 4 bases, J lost 3 bases, and 11 bases stayed unmatched. CDR3 sequence: CASSSIAGTSGFYNEQFF. The DNA of the CDR3 is TGTGCCAGCAGTTCGATAGCCGGGACTAGCGGATTCTACAATGAGCAGTTCTTC.

This clone occurred once. J is TRBJ1-2 and V is TRBV7-2; D may be TRBD1 (5 bases). CDR3 length: 15 amino acids. V lost 5 bases, J lost 5 bases, and 18 bases lay in between. CDR1 is SGHTA, CDR2 FQGNSA, per germline. This CDR3 reads CASSLPRGGVYGYTF. DNA for the CDR3: TGTGCCAGCAGCCTACCACGGGGAGGGGTATATGGCTACACCTTC.

This chain links TRBV6-4 with TRBJ2-2; tentative D call: TRBD1 (6 bases). V was shortened by 4 bases and J by 3 bases, with 9 bases between the two germline ends. CDR1 MRHNA and CDR2 SNTAGT come from the germline V gene. This CDR3 has 14 amino acids. CDR3: CASSVNRDTGELFF. Here the CDR3 DNA reads TGTGCCAGCAGTGTCAACAGGGACACCGGGGAGCTGTTTTTT.

The chain is built from TRBV18 and TRBJ1-6, with 9 bases fitting TRBD1. The CDR3 contains 15 residues. J was trimmed by 6 bases and V by 2 bases; bases with no gene match: 2. Per germline, CDR1 KGHSH and CDR2 LQKENI. The CDR3 DNA reads TGTGCCAGCTCACCAGGACAGGGGACTAATTCACCCCTCCACTTT. Translation: CASSPGQGTNSPLHF.

J is TRBJ2-7 and V is TRBV23-1, with a tentative D call TRBD1 (5 bases). TRBV23-1 is given ORF status, its function remaining uncertain. Trimming removed 1 base from V and 9 bases from J, with 28 bases in between. The CDR3 runs 18 residues. CDR3 residues: CASSQFSKGTDSDIGQYF. The CDR3, as DNA: TGCGCCAGCAGTCAATTTTCTAAGGGAACCGACAGCGACATAGGGCAGTACTTC.

The chain has TRBV9 and TRBJ2-2, with TRBD1 matching 9 bases. Trimming took 4 bases from V and 6 from J; bases not matched to a gene: 10. The CDR3 totals 16 residues. Per germline, CDR1 SGDLS and CDR2 YYNGEE. CDR3: CASSPRTGEVAGELFF. CDR3 nucleotide sequence: TGTGCCAGCAGCCCGCGGACAGGGGAGGTGGCCGGGGAGCTGTTTTTT.

The gene calls are TRBV4-1 and TRBJ2-7, with TRBD1 matching over 8 bases. This CDR3 contains 14 residues. The germline gives CDR1 MGHRA, CDR2 YSYEKL. Trimming cost V 3 bases and J 7 bases; bases outside gene matches: 8. The DNA of the CDR3 is TGCGCCAGCAGCCAGGCTGACAGGGGATGGGAGCAGTACTTC. Translated, it gives CASSQADRGWEQYF.

V and J are TRBV28 and TRBJ2-3; 8 bases align to TRBD2. After removal of 1 base from V and 7 bases from J, the junction contained 10 bases not matched to a gene. This CDR3 has 16 residues. The V gene's germline CDR1 is MDHEN and CDR2 SYDVKM. The CDR3 DNA reads as TGTGCCAGCAGTTTATTCGTCAGCGGGAGTGCGAATACGCAGTATTTT. As protein: CASSLFVSGSANTQYF.

The chain is built from TRBV27 and TRBJ1-2; no reliable D call. There are 18 residues in the CDR3. Trimming removed 4 bases from V and 0 bases from J, with 21 bases in between. CDR1 is MNHEY and CDR2 is SMNVEV in the germline V gene (reference sequence). CDR3 DNA sequence: TGTGCCAGCAGTTGGAACCCGCCCTTGGGGAGGGCTAACTATGGCTACACCTTC. Translating gives CASSWNPPLGRANYGYTF.

The V and J genes are TRBV2 and TRBJ1-5, with 9 positions matching TRBD1. The CDR3 loop spans 15 amino acids. V was pared by 7 bases and J by 7 bases, with 11 bases of the junction left unmatched. CDR1 and CDR2 from the germline V gene are SNHLY and FYNNEI. The CDR3 DNA is TGTGCCAGCAAGGAAGGAGGGACAGGGAGCCAGCCCCAGCATTTT. Residues: CASKEGGTGSQPQHF.

This clone came up once. The J gene is TRBJ1-3, the V gene TRBV5-4, with D possibly TRBD1 on 5 matching bases. V lost 3 bases and J 7 bases, leaving 17 bases between the germline ends. The CDR3 sequence is 15 residues long. CDR1 is SGHNT, CDR2 YYREEE, per germline (reference sequence). In DNA, the CDR3 is TGTGCCAGCAGCTCCAGTGCAGGGTTCTTGAACACCATATATTTT. Translated, it gives CASSSSAGFLNTIYF.

CDR3 nucleotides: TGTGCCAGTAGGAGACAGACAGAAGGCTACACCTTC. Protein: CASRRQTEGYTF. The chain has TRBV19 and TRBJ1-2; D might be TRBD1 (5 bases). Germline-derived CDR1 and CDR2 are LNHDA and SQIVND (reference sequence). This CDR3 has 12 residues. Deletions cut 6 bases from V and 8 bases from J, with 13 bases between.